Listed below are T cell receptor beta chains from one sample, sequenced in a study of OX40 agonist ivuxolimab in advanced cancers. Measured with immunoSEQ multiplex PCR; TCRdb has only the in-frame clones, and not every one. Of around 95,000 clones listed, around 89% were seen once; the top ten hold about 0.16%. This specimen was CD4+ or CD8+ T cells sorted from blood, taken in a trial of the OX40 agonist ivuxolimab. The receptor set was obtained from an adult with an advanced solid tumor such as melanoma, head and neck, liver or kidney cancer. Both conserved end residues are part of each CDR3. Fields, in order: CDR3 protein, CDR3 DNA, V gene, J gene, D gene, clone size. D genes are given only for firm matches. Clone size is given for some rows only: seen once, a few or many times, or a class if the clone is expanded.

cdr3_aa: CASSDRFNYGYTF; cdr3_nt: TGTGCCAGCAGTGACAGGTTCAACTATGGCTACACCTTC; v_call: TRBV28; j_call: TRBJ1-2; d_call: NA; clone_size: NA
cdr3_aa: CASTILGRNQPQHF; cdr3_nt: TGTGCCAGCACTATCCTGGGTCGTAATCAGCCCCAGCATTTT; v_call: TRBV2; j_call: TRBJ1-5; d_call: NA; clone_size: NA
cdr3_aa: CASSPGQGRNTIYF; cdr3_nt: TGTGCCAGCAGCCCGGGACAGGGGCGAAACACCATATATTTT; v_call: TRBV9; j_call: TRBJ1-3; d_call: TRBD1; clone_size: NA
cdr3_aa: CAWSVQGDQPQHF; cdr3_nt: TGTGCCTGGAGTGTACAAGGAGACCAGCCCCAGCATTTT; v_call: TRBV30; j_call: TRBJ1-5; d_call: NA; clone_size: NA
cdr3_aa: CAWRPPGNTYEQYF; cdr3_nt: TGTGCCTGGAGACCCCCCGGAAACACCTACGAGCAGTACTTC; v_call: TRBV30; j_call: TRBJ2-7; d_call: NA; clone_size: NA
cdr3_aa: CASSTGTGFTNEQFF; cdr3_nt: TGTGCCAGTAGTACCGGGACAGGGTTCACCAATGAGCAGTTCTTC; v_call: TRBV19; j_call: TRBJ2-1; d_call: TRBD1; clone_size: NA
cdr3_aa: CASSVGGIVYEQYF; cdr3_nt: TGTGCCAGCAGCGTAGGGGGGATTGTTTACGAGCAGTACTTC; v_call: TRBV9; j_call: TRBJ2-7; d_call: NA; clone_size: few
cdr3_aa: CASSSRASNEQFF; cdr3_nt: TGTGCCAGCAGCAGCAGGGCTAGCAATGAGCAGTTCTTC; v_call: TRBV9; j_call: TRBJ2-1; d_call: NA; clone_size: NA
cdr3_aa: CASSLTNSGNTIYF; cdr3_nt: TGTGCCAGCAGTTTGACCAACTCTGGAAACACCATATATTTT; v_call: TRBV6-5; j_call: TRBJ1-3; d_call: NA; clone_size: NA
cdr3_aa: CASSSVPDRRASPLHF; cdr3_nt: TGTGCCAGCAGCTCGGTTCCGGACAGGCGGGCTTCACCCCTCCACTTT; v_call: TRBV7-2; j_call: TRBJ1-6; d_call: TRBD1; clone_size: NA
cdr3_aa: CASSVEGVGKQFF; cdr3_nt: TGTGCCAGCAGCGTAGAGGGGGTTGGAAAGCAGTTCTTC; v_call: TRBV9; j_call: TRBJ2-1; d_call: NA; clone_size: NA
cdr3_aa: CASSLMDRGASGANVLTF; cdr3_nt: TGTGCCAGCAGCCTCATGGACAGGGGCGCATCTGGGGCCAACGTCCTGACTTTC; v_call: TRBV14; j_call: TRBJ2-6; d_call: TRBD1; clone_size: NA
cdr3_aa: CASSKEGPRASEQYF; cdr3_nt: TGTGCCAGCAGCAAAGAGGGACCCCGGGCCTCCGAGCAGTACTTC; v_call: TRBV6-5; j_call: TRBJ2-7; d_call: NA; clone_size: once
cdr3_aa: CASSTGAQRGNTEAFF; cdr3_nt: TGTGCCAGTAGTACCGGGGCCCAGCGAGGGAACACTGAAGCTTTCTTT; v_call: TRBV19; j_call: TRBJ1-1; d_call: NA; clone_size: NA
cdr3_aa: CASSVDPHREGNTIYF; cdr3_nt: TGTGCCAGCAGCGTAGACCCACACAGGGAGGGAAACACCATATATTTT; v_call: TRBV9; j_call: TRBJ1-3; d_call: NA; clone_size: NA
cdr3_aa: CASGPDTTNTGELFF; cdr3_nt: TGTGCTAGTGGTCCGGACACTACGAACACCGGGGAGCTGTTTTTT; v_call: TRBV12-5; j_call: TRBJ2-2; d_call: NA; clone_size: NA
cdr3_aa: CAISLRTSGRLLSYEQYF; cdr3_nt: TGTGCCATCAGTCTGAGGACTAGCGGGAGGCTCCTCTCCTACGAGCAGTACTTC; v_call: TRBV27; j_call: TRBJ2-7; d_call: TRBD2; clone_size: NA
cdr3_aa: CAWSELDEKLFF; cdr3_nt: TGTGCCTGGAGTGAATTGGATGAAAAACTGTTTTTT; v_call: TRBV30; j_call: TRBJ1-4; d_call: NA; clone_size: few
cdr3_aa: CASSARQGLGYNEQFF; cdr3_nt: TGTGCCAGCAGTGCTCGACAGGGCCTGGGATACAATGAGCAGTTCTTC; v_call: TRBV27; j_call: TRBJ2-1; d_call: TRBD1; clone_size: NA
cdr3_aa: CASSHSSSGANVLTF; cdr3_nt: TGTGCCAGCAGCCACTCTAGCTCTGGGGCCAACGTCCTGACTTTC; v_call: TRBV7-9; j_call: TRBJ2-6; d_call: NA; clone_size: NA
cdr3_aa: CASSPGAGENAGELFF; cdr3_nt: TGTGCCAGCAGCCCGGGGGCAGGGGAGAATGCCGGGGAGCTGTTTTTT; v_call: TRBV14; j_call: TRBJ2-2; d_call: NA; clone_size: NA
cdr3_aa: CASRETGNSPLHF; cdr3_nt: TGTGCCAGCAGAGAAACTGGGAATTCACCCCTCCACTTT; v_call: TRBV14; j_call: TRBJ1-6; d_call: NA; clone_size: NA
cdr3_aa: CASNRVFGNQPQHF; cdr3_nt: TGTGCCAGTAACAGGGTCTTCGGCAATCAGCCCCAGCATTTT; v_call: TRBV19; j_call: TRBJ1-5; d_call: NA; clone_size: NA
cdr3_aa: CASSDPPTITEAFF; cdr3_nt: TGTGCCAGCAGTGACCCCCCGACGATCACTGAAGCTTTCTTT; v_call: TRBV25-1; j_call: TRBJ1-1; d_call: NA; clone_size: NA
cdr3_aa: CASTQSGLPNEKLFF; cdr3_nt: TGTGCCAGCACCCAAAGTGGGCTGCCGAATGAAAAACTGTTTTTT; v_call: TRBV5-4; j_call: TRBJ1-4; d_call: NA; clone_size: NA
cdr3_aa: CASSEAGTGVGQPQHF; cdr3_nt: TGTGCCAGCAGTGAAGCGGGCACAGGGGTAGGACAGCCCCAGCATTTT; v_call: TRBV6-1; j_call: TRBJ1-5; d_call: TRBD1; clone_size: NA
cdr3_aa: CASSNAGSYEQYF; cdr3_nt: TGTGCCAGCAGTAACGCAGGGTCCTACGAGCAGTACTTC; v_call: TRBV28; j_call: TRBJ2-7; d_call: NA; clone_size: NA
cdr3_aa: CASSPMWRGNQPQHF; cdr3_nt: TGTGCCAGCAGCCCAATGTGGCGGGGGAATCAGCCCCAGCATTTT; v_call: TRBV7-2; j_call: TRBJ1-5; d_call: NA; clone_size: NA
cdr3_aa: CASSSRKENQPQHF; cdr3_nt: TGTGCCAGTAGTAGCAGGAAAGAGAATCAGCCCCAGCATTTT; v_call: TRBV19; j_call: TRBJ1-5; d_call: NA; clone_size: NA
cdr3_aa: CASSFSGGWEETQYF; cdr3_nt: TGTGCCAGCAGCTTCAGCGGGGGCTGGGAGGAGACCCAGTACTTC; v_call: TRBV5-4; j_call: TRBJ2-5; d_call: TRBD2; clone_size: NA
cdr3_aa: CASSLQLAGGRETQYF; cdr3_nt: TGTGCCAGCAGCTTGCAACTAGCGGGGGGGCGGGAGACCCAGTACTTC; v_call: TRBV5-4; j_call: TRBJ2-5; d_call: TRBD2; clone_size: NA
cdr3_aa: CASRIQGHLSYEQYF; cdr3_nt: TGTGCCAGTAGGATTCAGGGGCATCTTTCCTACGAGCAGTACTTC; v_call: TRBV19; j_call: TRBJ2-7; d_call: NA; clone_size: NA